A selection of T cell receptor beta chains follows, all from one sample in a study of T-cell memory formation after mild COVID-19. TCRdb called the 5' RACE reads again in MiXCR, with one record for every CDR3 protein. The data show 350,000 to 500,000 distinct CDR3 sequences, roughly 18% seen once. Sequenced input: PBMCs or a T cell subset sorted from them (not recorded which). The receptor source for this set is a man between 18 and 29 years old who had mild COVID-19 (a few samples of this study predate the infection). Cell type and time point are not known. The CDR3 runs from the conserved cysteine through the conserved F or W. Each record gives: CDR3 protein, CDR3 DNA, clone size, D gene, V gene, J gene. A D gene is named only where the DNA matches it firmly. Rows may omit the clone size; those that give it use once, few, many or a size class.

CDR3aa: CASSLTGTNNEAFF; CDR3nt: TGCGCCAGCAGCTTAACGGGGACAAATAATGAAGCTTTCTTT; abundance: few; d_gene: NA; v_gene: TRBV5-1; j_gene: TRBJ1-1
CDR3aa: CASSYKGGAAGSQHF; CDR3nt: TGTGCCAGCAGTTACAAGGGGGGCGCCGCAGGGTCCCAGCATTTT; abundance: NA; d_gene: NA; v_gene: TRBV6-5; j_gene: TRBJ1-5
CDR3aa: CASSDPGQTYEQYF; CDR3nt: TGTGCCAGCAGCGACCCAGGACAGACCTACGAGCAGTACTTC; abundance: few; d_gene: NA; v_gene: TRBV2; j_gene: TRBJ2-7
CDR3aa: CASGQLNTEVFF; CDR3nt: TGTGCCAGCGGACAGTTGAACACTGAAGTTTTCTTT; abundance: few; d_gene: NA; v_gene: TRBV5-5; j_gene: TRBJ1-1
CDR3aa: CASSLHPPGTEYEQYF; CDR3nt: TGCGCCAGCAGCCTACATCCCCCCGGGACAGAATACGAGCAGTACTTC; abundance: NA; d_gene: TRBD1; v_gene: TRBV5-1; j_gene: TRBJ2-7
CDR3aa: CASRTGLMTETQYF; CDR3nt: TGCGCCAGCAGAACGGGCCTCATGACGGAGACCCAGTACTTC; abundance: few; d_gene: NA; v_gene: TRBV5-1; j_gene: TRBJ2-5
CDR3aa: CASSLEGAGSDTQYF; CDR3nt: TGTGCCAGCAGCTTAGAGGGGGCCGGATCGGATACGCAGTATTTT; abundance: NA; d_gene: TRBD1; v_gene: TRBV7-3; j_gene: TRBJ2-3
CDR3aa: CASRPWNPHGDGANVLTF; CDR3nt: TGTGCCAGCAGGCCATGGAACCCACACGGGGATGGGGCCAACGTCCTGACTTTC; abundance: NA; d_gene: NA; v_gene: TRBV6-5; j_gene: TRBJ2-6
CDR3aa: CASSRDGGGADTQYF; CDR3nt: TGTGCCAGCAGTCGCGATGGGGGGGGAGCAGATACGCAGTATTTT; abundance: NA; d_gene: TRBD2; v_gene: TRBV6-5; j_gene: TRBJ2-3
CDR3aa: CASSLVRGVYQETQYF; CDR3nt: TGCGCCAGCAGCTTGGTCCGGGGGGTGTACCAAGAGACCCAGTACTTC; abundance: few; d_gene: TRBD2; v_gene: TRBV5-1; j_gene: TRBJ2-5
CDR3aa: CASSHIEDTEAFF; CDR3nt: TGTGCCAGCAGCCATATCGAGGACACTGAAGCTTTCTTT; abundance: NA; d_gene: NA; v_gene: TRBV3-2; j_gene: TRBJ1-1
CDR3aa: CARSSRGEGDSTEAFF; CDR3nt: TGTGCCAGAAGCTCCCGGGGGGAGGGGGACTCCACTGAAGCTTTCTTT; abundance: few; d_gene: NA; v_gene: TRBV5-3; j_gene: TRBJ1-1
CDR3aa: CASSPPQRLRNEQFF; CDR3nt: TGTGCCAGCTCACCACCGCAGCGGCTAAGGAATGAGCAGTTCTTC; abundance: few; d_gene: NA; v_gene: TRBV18; j_gene: TRBJ2-1
CDR3aa: CARSGGPQETQYF; CDR3nt: TGTGCCAGGTCTGGGGGGCCTCAAGAGACCCAGTACTTC; abundance: few; d_gene: NA; v_gene: TRBV2; j_gene: TRBJ2-5
CDR3aa: CASSLWLGGDPYEQYF; CDR3nt: TGCGCCAGCAGCTTGTGGCTTGGGGGAGACCCCTACGAGCAGTACTTC; abundance: NA; d_gene: NA; v_gene: TRBV5-1; j_gene: TRBJ2-7
CDR3aa: CASSFAGEETQYF; CDR3nt: TGCGCCAGCAGCTTTGCGGGGGAAGAGACCCAGTACTTC; abundance: many; d_gene: TRBD2; v_gene: TRBV5-1; j_gene: TRBJ2-5
CDR3aa: CSAREGLAGTDTQYF; CDR3nt: TGCAGTGCTAGAGAAGGACTAGCGGGAACAGATACGCAGTATTTT; abundance: NA; d_gene: TRBD2; v_gene: TRBV20-1; j_gene: TRBJ2-3
CDR3aa: CASSRLENSKNIQYF; CDR3nt: TGTGCCAGCAGCCGATTGGAGAACTCCAAAAACATTCAGTACTTC; abundance: NA; d_gene: NA; v_gene: TRBV5-6; j_gene: TRBJ2-4
CDR3aa: CASSSVGGWDTGELFF; CDR3nt: TGTGCCAGCAGCTCTGTTGGGGGATGGGACACCGGGGAGCTGTTTTTT; abundance: NA; d_gene: NA; v_gene: TRBV7-9; j_gene: TRBJ2-2
CDR3aa: CSARDLTTSYNEQFF; CDR3nt: TGCAGTGCTAGAGATTTGACCACCTCCTACAATGAGCAGTTCTTC; abundance: medium-sized; d_gene: NA; v_gene: TRBV20-1; j_gene: TRBJ2-1
CDR3aa: CASSLANTDYGYTF; CDR3nt: TGTGCCAGCAGCTTAGCTAACACCGACTATGGCTACACCTTC; abundance: few; d_gene: NA; v_gene: TRBV7-2; j_gene: TRBJ1-2
CDR3aa: CASRPTGLLGAFF; CDR3nt: TGTGCCAGCAGACCTACAGGGCTTTTGGGTGCTTTCTTT; abundance: few; d_gene: NA; v_gene: TRBV7-2; j_gene: TRBJ1-1
CDR3aa: CASSFYASTDTQYF; CDR3nt: TGCGCCAGCAGCTTCTATGCCTCCACAGATACGCAGTATTTT; abundance: NA; d_gene: NA; v_gene: TRBV5-1; j_gene: TRBJ2-3
CDR3aa: CSVGGQATKQYF; CDR3nt: TGCAGCGTTGGGGGGCAGGCAACTAAGCAGTACTTC; abundance: NA; d_gene: NA; v_gene: TRBV29-1; j_gene: TRBJ2-7
CDR3aa: CASSFQSNQPQHF; CDR3nt: TGTGCCAGCAGTTTTCAGAGCAATCAGCCCCAGCATTTT; abundance: NA; d_gene: NA; v_gene: TRBV27; j_gene: TRBJ1-5
CDR3aa: CASSLALDSRHQPQHF; CDR3nt: TGTGCCAGCAGCTTAGCGTTGGATAGCCGCCATCAGCCCCAGCATTTT; abundance: few; d_gene: NA; v_gene: TRBV7-9; j_gene: TRBJ1-5
CDR3aa: CSASTGLNEKLFF; CDR3nt: TGCAGTGCTAGTACAGGGCTAAATGAAAAACTGTTTTTT; abundance: few; d_gene: NA; v_gene: TRBV20-1; j_gene: TRBJ1-4
CDR3aa: CASSPKQGILYEQYF; CDR3nt: TGTGCCAGCAGCCCCAAACAAGGGATTCTCTACGAGCAGTACTTC; abundance: NA; d_gene: NA; v_gene: TRBV7-2; j_gene: TRBJ2-7
CDR3aa: CASSLELNTEAFF; CDR3nt: TGCGCCAGCAGCCTCGAACTGAACACTGAAGCTTTCTTT; abundance: many; d_gene: NA; v_gene: TRBV5-1; j_gene: TRBJ1-1
CDR3aa: CASSLVDSGVDTQYF; CDR3nt: TGCGCCAGCAGCTTGGTTGATAGCGGGGTAGATACGCAGTATTTT; abundance: NA; d_gene: TRBD2; v_gene: TRBV5-1; j_gene: TRBJ2-3
CDR3aa: CASSPHLGRSYNEQFF; CDR3nt: TGTGCCAGCAGCCCTCACCTTGGGAGGTCCTACAATGAGCAGTTCTTC; abundance: NA; d_gene: NA; v_gene: TRBV7-3; j_gene: TRBJ2-1
CDR3aa: CASSSQVGGADTQYF; CDR3nt: TGTGCCAGCAGCTCTCAAGTAGGAGGGGCCGATACGCAGTATTTT; abundance: NA; d_gene: NA; v_gene: TRBV7-2; j_gene: TRBJ2-3
CDR3aa: CASSLRVKRTDTQYF; CDR3nt: TGTGCTAGCAGCTTAAGGGTCAAACGCACAGATACGCAGTATTTT; abundance: NA; d_gene: NA; v_gene: TRBV7-7; j_gene: TRBJ2-3
CDR3aa: CASSQDAYRVTGELFF; CDR3nt: TGCGCCAGCAGCCAAGATGCCTACAGGGTTACCGGGGAGCTGTTTTTT; abundance: NA; d_gene: NA; v_gene: TRBV4-3; j_gene: TRBJ2-2
CDR3aa: CASSPRRQRGINEQFF; CDR3nt: TGTGCCAGCAGCCCCCGGCGCCAGCGGGGAATCAATGAGCAGTTCTTC; abundance: few; d_gene: TRBD2; v_gene: TRBV3-1; j_gene: TRBJ2-1
CDR3aa: CAISEPDRATDTQYF; CDR3nt: TGTGCCATCAGTGAGCCGGACAGGGCCACAGATACGCAGTATTTT; abundance: few; d_gene: TRBD1; v_gene: TRBV10-3; j_gene: TRBJ2-3
CDR3aa: CARTDRGLNEQFF; CDR3nt: TGTGCCAGGACGGACAGGGGGCTCAATGAGCAGTTCTTC; abundance: NA; d_gene: TRBD1; v_gene: TRBV2; j_gene: TRBJ2-1
CDR3aa: CASTKTGTPINYGYTF; CDR3nt: TGTGCCAGCACGAAAACCGGGACACCAATTAACTATGGCTACACCTTC; abundance: NA; d_gene: NA; v_gene: TRBV9; j_gene: TRBJ1-2
CDR3aa: CASKLGGSNTGELFF; CDR3nt: TGTGCCAGCAAGTTGGGGGGTTCTAACACCGGGGAGCTGTTTTTT; abundance: few; d_gene: NA; v_gene: TRBV12-3/TRBV12-4; j_gene: TRBJ2-2
CDR3aa: CASSTPGQVRNEQFF; CDR3nt: TGTGCCAGCAGTACCCCGGGACAGGTTCGCAATGAGCAGTTCTTC; abundance: NA; d_gene: TRBD1; v_gene: TRBV27; j_gene: TRBJ2-1
CDR3aa: CASSNGVRTVEQYF; CDR3nt: TGTGCCAGCAGCAACGGGGTCCGGACAGTGGAGCAGTACTTC; abundance: NA; d_gene: NA; v_gene: TRBV6-5; j_gene: TRBJ2-7
CDR3aa: CASSFPGANTGELFF; CDR3nt: TGTGCCAGCAGTTTCCCCGGGGCCAACACCGGGGAGCTGTTTTTT; abundance: NA; d_gene: NA; v_gene: TRBV28; j_gene: TRBJ2-2
CDR3aa: CASSFGTEANYGYTF; CDR3nt: TGTGCCAGCAGCTTCGGGACAGAAGCTAACTATGGCTACACCTTC; abundance: NA; d_gene: TRBD1; v_gene: TRBV7-2; j_gene: TRBJ1-2
CDR3aa: CARTKEESNEQFF; CDR3nt: TGTGCCAGGACTAAGGAGGAGTCCAATGAGCAGTTCTTC; abundance: NA; d_gene: NA; v_gene: TRBV21-1; j_gene: TRBJ2-1
CDR3aa: CASSAKLAGGAGETQYF; CDR3nt: TGCGCCAGCAGCGCTAAGCTGGCGGGGGGGGCCGGGGAGACCCAGTACTTC; abundance: few; d_gene: TRBD2; v_gene: TRBV4-3; j_gene: TRBJ2-5
CDR3aa: CASSQVGGEGEKLFF; CDR3nt: TGCGCCAGCAGCCAAGTCGGGGGCGAGGGTGAAAAACTGTTTTTT; abundance: few; d_gene: NA; v_gene: TRBV4-1; j_gene: TRBJ1-4
CDR3aa: CASSTTSRRELFF; CDR3nt: TGTGCCAGCAGCACCACTAGCCGCAGGGAGCTGTTTTTT; abundance: NA; d_gene: NA; v_gene: TRBV7-6; j_gene: TRBJ2-2
CDR3aa: CAWSVISGYGYTF; CDR3nt: TGTGCCTGGAGTGTGATTTCGGGTTATGGCTACACCTTC; abundance: once; d_gene: NA; v_gene: TRBV30; j_gene: TRBJ1-2
CDR3aa: CASSLELPRGETQYF; CDR3nt: TGCGCCAGCAGCTTGGAGCTCCCCCGGGGGGAGACCCAGTACTTC; abundance: many; d_gene: NA; v_gene: TRBV5-1; j_gene: TRBJ2-5
CDR3aa: CSADPLGQGGGYTF; CDR3nt: TGCAGTGCTGACCCACTTGGACAGGGCGGCGGCTACACCTTC; abundance: few; d_gene: TRBD1; v_gene: TRBV20-1; j_gene: TRBJ1-2
CDR3aa: CASSYSEAGELFF; CDR3nt: TGTGCCAGCAGTTACTCGGAGGCCGGGGAGCTGTTTTTT; abundance: NA; d_gene: NA; v_gene: TRBV6-5; j_gene: TRBJ2-2
CDR3aa: CASSFGGGLSDTQYF; CDR3nt: TGTGCCAGCAGTTTCGGCGGGGGGCTATCAGATACGCAGTATTTT; abundance: NA; d_gene: TRBD2; v_gene: TRBV28; j_gene: TRBJ2-3